This T cell receptor beta chain was obtained from a study of identical twins. Study conclusions and caveats: Diverse VJ usage suggested most zero-insertion clonotypes were not invariant T cells.

There are a few counts of this clonotype. Its antigen is unknown. TCRdb reprocessed the 5' RACE reads via MiXCR and lists one record per CDR3 protein. This sample has approximately 220,000 distinct CDR3 sequences, with around 8.1% found just once. CDR3 length: 13 amino acids. Germline CDR1 SQVTM, CDR2 ANQGSEA. The ends were cut back, 5 bases at V and 0 bases at J, with 8 bases in the middle. This sample was shared with a second study, whose subject was yellow fever vaccine responses in identical twins.

V and J are TRBV29-1 and TRBJ1-5, with D unclear. The clonotype was recovered from a woman aged 18-29 years in good health. Sequences were obtained from memory (CD45RO+) T cells sorted from blood. CDR3 sequence reads: CSVSPGSNQPQHF. DNA for the CDR3: TGCAGCGTTAGTCCGGGTAGCAATCAGCCCCAGCATTTT.